These T cell receptor beta chains were read from a single sample in a study of blood T cell repertoires in COVID-19. Measured with immunoSEQ multiplex PCR; TCRdb has only the in-frame clones, and not every one. The repertoire holds more than 200,000 clones, less than 90% seen once, with roughly 0.69% in the top ten. Sequencing was performed on peripheral blood. Receptors were obtained from a man aged 35 to 55 with acute or convalescent COVID-19. Each CDR3 is given with its conserved first and last residue. Fields, in order: CDR3 length, V gene, J gene, clone size, D gene, CDR3 DNA, CDR3 protein. D genes are given only for firm matches. Some rows mark clone size as missing; the rest say once, few, many or name a class of expanded clone.

15,TRBV4-3,TRBJ2-7,-,TRBD2,TGCGCCAGCAGCCAAGGGACTAGCCCCGCCTACGAGCAGTACTTC,CASSQGTSPAYEQYF
15,TRBV3-1/TRBV3-2,TRBJ2-7,-,-,TGTGCCAGCAGCTATTATGGTGGGCAGGGAAACGAGCAGTACTTC,CASSYYGGQGNEQYF
15,TRBV6-5,TRBJ2-3,-,TRBD1,TGTGCCAGCAGGCGACAGGGGGGAAGCACAGATACGCAGTATTTT,CASRRQGGSTDTQYF
14,TRBV29-1,TRBJ1-1,-,-,TGCAGCGTCGCGATTTTTGGGGGGGGCACTGAAGCTTTCTTT,CSVAIFGGGTEAFF
16,TRBV5-1,TRBJ2-7,-,-,TGCGCCAGCAGACTGCGTCCCGGGGAGGCGGCCTACGAGCAGTACTTC,CASRLRPGEAAYEQYF
16,TRBV5-3,TRBJ2-1,-,TRBD2,TGTGCCAGAAGACAGGGACTAGCGGGAGGGAACAATGAGCAGTTCTTC,CARRQGLAGGNNEQFF
13,TRBV10-1,TRBJ1-2,-,-,TGCGCCAGCAGTGAGTTCACAGGGACTGGCTACACCTTC,CASSEFTGTGYTF
15,TRBV5-4,TRBJ2-3,-,TRBD2,TGTGCCAGCAGCGCAGCGGGGGGTAGCACAGATACGCAGTATTTT,CASSAAGGSTDTQYF
13,TRBV29-1,TRBJ1-2,few,-,TGCAGCGTTGAAGAAACAGGTAGTGGTGGCTACACCTTC,CSVEETGSGGYTF
13,TRBV27,TRBJ1-2,-,-,TGTGCCAGCAGTCCTGCTCTATTCTATGGCTACACCTTC,CASSPALFYGYTF
14,TRBV6-1,TRBJ1-2,-,-,TGTGCCAGCAGTGAAATGGGCGTAACCGTGGGCTACACCTTC,CASSEMGVTVGYTF
13,TRBV11-3,TRBJ1-1,-,TRBD1,TGTGCCAGCAGCGGACAGGAGGACACTGAAGCTTTCTTT,CASSGQEDTEAFF
18,TRBV23-1,TRBJ2-1,-,TRBD2,TGCGCCAGCAGTCAACTGGATCTGAGCGGGAGGGCCTTTCAGGCCCGGTTCTTC,CASSQLDLSGRAFQARFF
15,TRBV7-2,TRBJ2-1,-,-,TGTGCCAGCAGCCCGCAGGGAAGCTCCTACAATGAGCAGTTCTTC,CASSPQGSSYNEQFF
15,TRBV6-6,TRBJ1-1,-,-,TGTGCCAGCAGTCCCTCCATTGTAGTTAACACTGAAGCTTTCTTT,CASSPSIVVNTEAFF
14,TRBV30,TRBJ2-1,-,-,TGTGCCTGGAGTTCCCACCAGGGGTACAATGAGCAGTTCTTC,CAWSSHQGYNEQFF
14,TRBV28,TRBJ1-2,-,TRBD1,TGTGCCAGCAGATCCGGACAGGGGAAGGGAGGCTACACCTTC,CASRSGQGKGGYTF
16,TRBV7-9,TRBJ2-1,-,-,TGTGCCAGCAGCTTAGGGTTGGGTTCGACATACAATGAGCAGTTCTTC,CASSLGLGSTYNEQFF
15,TRBV9,TRBJ2-7,few,-,TGTGCCAGCAGCTTCTCTAGCGCTCCGACGGGAGAGCAGTACTTC,CASSFSSAPTGEQYF
13,TRBV11-3,TRBJ2-1,-,-,TGTGCCAGCAGCTTCCAAAGCGGTAATGAGCAGTTCTTC,CASSFQSGNEQFF
15,TRBV6-5,TRBJ2-3,-,TRBD2,TGTGCCAGCAGTTCCAGGACTAGCGGGAGAGATACGCAGTATTTT,CASSSRTSGRDTQYF
20,TRBV4-2,TRBJ2-3,-,TRBD2,TGTGCCAGCAGCCGCGTCGCAGGGACTAGCGGGAGCGAGGGCACAGATACGCAGTATTTT,CASSRVAGTSGSEGTDTQYF